These 14 T cell receptor beta chains were sequenced from one sample in a study of memory CD4+ T cells and cytomegalovirus serostatus. Libraries were prepared by immunoSEQ multiplex PCR; TCRdb keeps only in-frame clonotypes and omits some of them. The table has 48,000 or so clones, about 77% seen once. Single viable CD3+CD4+CD8-CD45RO+ cells were sorted as the memory CD4+ T cells. The specimen was memory CD4+ T cells from blood. The receptors derive from an adult in good health and CMV-seronegative.

The V call is TRBV11-3, the J call TRBJ2-3; D is perhaps TRBD2 (6 bases). The CDR3 has 14 residues. CDR1 and CDR2 from the germline V gene are SGHNT and YENEEA. V dropped 0 bases and J dropped 8 bases, with 12 bases sitting between them. In DNA, the CDR3 is TGTGCCAGCAGCTTAGACCGGGGGTTGGGTACGCAGTATTTT. This sequence encodes CASSLDRGLGTQYF. Looking up the rest from reference TRBV11-3 and TRBJ2-3 gives the full variable domain: EAGVVQSPRYKIIEKKQPVAFWCNPISGHNTLYWYLQNLGQGPELLIRYENEEAVDDSQLPKDRFSAERLKGVDSTLKIQPAELGDSAVYLCASSLDRGLGTQYFGPGTRLTVL.

The genes are TRBV5-1 and TRBJ2-7; perhaps TRBD1 as D (6 bases). V lost 4 bases and J lost 7, with 18 bases in between. This CDR3 comprises 14 residues. The germline V gene encodes CDR1 SGHRS and CDR2 YFSETQ. In DNA form, the CDR3 reads TGCGCCAGCAGCACGGACAGCCCAACCGGGGAGCAGTACTTC. It encodes CASSTDSPTGEQYF.

This clone was found a few times. The chain carries TRBV5-1 and TRBJ2-3; tentative D call: TRBD2 (6 bases). The CDR3 length is 14 residues. V lost 2 bases and J lost 0, with 7 bases in between. CDR1 is SGHRS, CDR2 YFSETQ, per germline. The CDR3 coding sequence is TGCGCCAGCAGCTTCGGGACTAGCACAGATACGCAGTATTTT. This sequence encodes CASSFGTSTDTQYF.

CDR3 amino acids: CASSPRQDSTSGYTF. CDR3 sequence (DNA): TGTGCCAGTAGTCCCAGACAGGATTCCACCTCCGGCTACACCTTC. V is TRBV19 and J is TRBJ1-2; tentative D call: TRBD1 (6 bases). The CDR3 spans 15 residues. From germline, CDR1 is LNHDA and CDR2 SQIVND (reference sequence). V lost 5 bases to trimming and J lost 8 bases, with 21 bases between them.

The chain has TRBV28 and TRBJ2-7, with 8 bases matching TRBD1. Germline V CDR1 and CDR2: MDHEN, SYDVKM. The junction had 5 bases not matched to a gene; V was cut back by 6 bases and J by 7 bases. The CDR3 sequence is 12 residues long. The CDR3 here is CASSSTGDEQYF. The CDR3 bases are TGTGCCAGCAGCTCGACAGGGGATGAGCAGTACTTC.

The CDR3 nucleotides read TGTGCCAGCTCTAGAGAGTCGAACACCGGGGAGCTGTTTTTT. Its protein is CASSRESNTGELFF. The J gene is TRBJ2-2, the V gene TRBV18; D not certain. V lost 6 bases and J lost 0, with 8 bases in between. CDR3 length: 14 amino acids. Germline V CDR1 and CDR2: KGHSH, LQKENI.

This chain uses TRBV28 with TRBJ2-3, with D perhaps assigned TRBD1 or TRBD2 (5 bases each). The V gene lost 6 bases and the J gene lost 5 bases, with 24 bases spanning the gap. Germline V gene sequence: CDR1 MDHEN, CDR2 SYDVKM. The CDR3 consists of 17 residues. In DNA form, the CDR3 reads TGTGCCAGCAGCCCTTATATGTGGGGGAAACGAGAAGATACGCAGTATTTT. Translation gives CASSPYMWGKREDTQYF.

The V call is TRBV4-2, the J call TRBJ2-7; 7 bases line up with TRBD2. V was pared by 1 base and J by 2 bases, with 8 bases of the junction left unmatched. Germline V gene lookup returns CDR1 LGHNA and CDR2 YNFKEQ. CDR3 size: 16 residues. The CDR3 DNA reads as TGTGCCAGCAGCCAAGGGCTTACTAGCGCACCCTACGAGCAGTACTTC. It is translated as CASSQGLTSAPYEQYF.

The rearrangement joins TRBV6-5 to TRBJ1-4; tentative D call: TRBD1 (5 bases). The length of the CDR3 is 15 residues. Trimming stripped 0 bases from V and 0 bases from J, with 5 bases between. Germline values: CDR1 MNHEY, CDR2 SVGAGI. The chain's CDR3 is CASSYSGATNEKLFF. The CDR3 coding sequence is TGTGCCAGCAGTTACTCAGGGGCAACTAATGAAAAACTGTTTTTT.

The chain recombines TRBV2 with TRBJ1-5, with a tentative D call TRBD1 (6 bases). The CDR3 consists of 15 residues. Between the trimmed V and J ends, which lost 6 bases and 6 bases, there was a span of 18 bases. Germline values: CDR1 SNHLY, CDR2 FYNNEI. For the CDR3, the DNA is TGTGCCAGCAGCTTGAACCTACAGGGTGCTCAGCCCCAGCATTTT. This encodes CASSLNLQGAQPQHF.

The chain combines TRBV4-2 with TRBJ1-4; D not certain. CDR1 is LGHNA and CDR2 is YNFKEQ in the germline V gene. V lost 0 bases, J lost 4 bases, and 12 bases lay in between. The CDR3 is 16 amino acids. The DNA of the CDR3 is TGTGCCAGCAGCCAAGATCTTCGAGGGTTTAATGAAAAACTGTTTTTT. It specifies CASSQDLRGFNEKLFF.

The chain joins TRBV5-6 to TRBJ1-2, with D maybe TRBD1 (5 bases). CDR3 length equals 13 residues. Trimming removed 6 bases from V and 8 bases from J, with 17 bases in between. Germline CDR1 SGHDT, CDR2 YYEEEE. The CDR3 DNA follows: TGTGCCAGCATGGGGGACGGGGTTTCGGGCTACACCTTC. Protein sequence: CASMGDGVSGYTF.

The CDR3 loop reads CASGGGSATDTQYF. CDR3 coding DNA: TGTGCCAGCGGGGGAGGGTCGGCCACAGATACGCAGTATTTT. V gene TRBV18 combines with J gene TRBJ2-3, with TRBD2 matching 7 bases. The CDR3 sequence is 14 residues long. CDR1 and CDR2 (germline): KGHSH, LQKENI. With V trimmed by 8 bases and J by 2 bases, 7 bases remained unmatched.

This chain connects TRBV5-1 to TRBJ2-3; TRBD2 agrees at 14 bases. Germline V gene sequence: CDR1 SGHRS, CDR2 YFSETQ. Unmatched junction bases numbered 13, after V lost 0 bases and J lost 1 base. The CDR3 is made up of 21 amino acids. The CDR3 sequence is CASSLESTSGGAWRGTDTQYF. CDR3 sequence (DNA): TGCGCCAGCAGCTTGGAGTCGACTAGCGGGGGGGCCTGGCGTGGCACAGATACGCAGTATTTT. The whole variable domain, remainder taken from reference TRBV5-1 and TRBJ2-3, is KAGVTQTPRYLIKTRGQQVTLSCSPISGHRSVSWYQQTPGQGLQFLFEYFSETQRNKGNFPGRFSGRQFSNSRSEMNVSTLELGDSALYLCASSLESTSGGAWRGTDTQYFGPGTRLTVL.